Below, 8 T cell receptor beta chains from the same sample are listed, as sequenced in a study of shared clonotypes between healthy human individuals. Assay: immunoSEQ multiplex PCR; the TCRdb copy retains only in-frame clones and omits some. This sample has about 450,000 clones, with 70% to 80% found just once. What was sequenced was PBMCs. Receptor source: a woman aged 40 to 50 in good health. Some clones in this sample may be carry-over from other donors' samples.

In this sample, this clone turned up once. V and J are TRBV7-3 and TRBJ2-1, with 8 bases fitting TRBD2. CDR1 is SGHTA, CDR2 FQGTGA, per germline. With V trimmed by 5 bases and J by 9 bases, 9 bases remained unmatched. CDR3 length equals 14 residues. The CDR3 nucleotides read TGTGCCAGCAGCCCCCGGGAGGGATGGGTTGAGCAGTTCTTC. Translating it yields CASSPREGWVEQFF.

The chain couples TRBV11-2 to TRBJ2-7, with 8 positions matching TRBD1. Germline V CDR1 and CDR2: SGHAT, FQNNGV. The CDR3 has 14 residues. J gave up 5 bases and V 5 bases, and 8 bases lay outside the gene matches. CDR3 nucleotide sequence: TGTGCCAGCAGCCCAAGGACAGGGAGCCACGAGCAGTACTTC. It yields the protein CASSPRTGSHEQYF.

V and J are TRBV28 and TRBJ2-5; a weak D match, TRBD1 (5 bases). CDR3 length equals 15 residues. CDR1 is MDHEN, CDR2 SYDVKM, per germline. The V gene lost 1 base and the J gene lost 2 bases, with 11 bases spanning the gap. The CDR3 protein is CASSLYFRAQETQYF. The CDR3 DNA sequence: TGTGCCAGCAGTTTATATTTCAGGGCGCAAGAGACCCAGTACTTC.

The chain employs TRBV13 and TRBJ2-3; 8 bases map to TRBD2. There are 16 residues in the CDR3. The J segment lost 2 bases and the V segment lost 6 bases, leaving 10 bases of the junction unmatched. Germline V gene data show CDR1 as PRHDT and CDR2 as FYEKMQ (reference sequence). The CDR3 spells CASSSWGREDTDTQYF. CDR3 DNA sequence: TGTGCCAGCAGTAGCTGGGGGCGGGAGGACACAGATACGCAGTATTTT. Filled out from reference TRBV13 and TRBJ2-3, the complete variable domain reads AAGVIQSPRHLIKEKRETATLKCYPIPRHDTVYWYQQGPGQDPQFLISFYEKMQSDKGSIPDRFSAQQFSDYHSELNMSSLELGDSALYFCASSSWGREDTDTQYFGPGTRLTVL.

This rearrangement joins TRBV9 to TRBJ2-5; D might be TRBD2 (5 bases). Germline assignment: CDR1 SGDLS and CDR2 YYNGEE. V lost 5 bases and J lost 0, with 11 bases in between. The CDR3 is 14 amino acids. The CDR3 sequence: CASSRESYQETQYF. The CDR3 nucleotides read TGTGCCAGCAGTCGGGAATCGTACCAAGAGACCCAGTACTTC.

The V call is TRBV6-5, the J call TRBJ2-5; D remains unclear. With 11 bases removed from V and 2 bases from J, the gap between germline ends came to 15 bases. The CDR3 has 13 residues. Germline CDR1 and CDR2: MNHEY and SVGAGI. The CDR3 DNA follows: TGTGCCGTACGACGGTCCCGGCAAGAGACCCAGTACTTC. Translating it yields CAVRRSRQETQYF.

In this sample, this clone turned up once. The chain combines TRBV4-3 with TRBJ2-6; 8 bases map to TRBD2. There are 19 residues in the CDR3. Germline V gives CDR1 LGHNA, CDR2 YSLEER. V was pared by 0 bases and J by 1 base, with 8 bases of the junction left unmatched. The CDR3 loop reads CASSQDSPGGPSGANVLTF. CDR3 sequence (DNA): TGCGCCAGCAGCCAAGATAGCCCGGGAGGGCCGTCTGGGGCCAACGTCCTGACTTTC.

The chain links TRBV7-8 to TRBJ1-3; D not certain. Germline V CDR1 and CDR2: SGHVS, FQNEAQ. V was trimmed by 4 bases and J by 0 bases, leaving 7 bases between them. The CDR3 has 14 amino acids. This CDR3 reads CASSSGISGNTIYF. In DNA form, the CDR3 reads TGTGCCAGCAGCTCTGGGATCTCTGGAAACACCATATATTTT.